These 10 T cell receptor beta chains were sequenced from one sample in a study of T cells of healthy individuals. A single record per CDR3 protein comes from TCRdb applying MiXCR to the 5' RACE reads. The sample yields about 82,000 distinct CDR3 sequences, more than 5% seen once. The origin of the receptors is a female donor in good health.

This clonotype was seen more than once but under ten times. CDR3 region: CASSQDRGTNYGYTF. CDR3 sequence (DNA): TGCGCCAGCAGCCAAGATAGAGGGACCAACTATGGCTACACCTTC. This chain uses TRBV4-1 with TRBJ1-2, with a tentative D call TRBD1 (5 bases). The ends were cut back, 0 bases at V and 2 bases at J, with 10 bases in the middle. Germline V gene data show CDR1 as MGHRA and CDR2 as YSYEKL. This CDR3 comprises 15 residues.

The table lists this clonotype with a few counts. The V gene is TRBV13, the J gene TRBJ1-3; D remains ambiguous. The V end lost 1 base, the J end lost 0 bases, and 4 bases lay between the germline ends. There are 14 residues in the CDR3. Germline CDR1 and CDR2: PRHDT and FYEKMQ (reference sequence). The DNA for the CDR3 is TGTGCCAGCAGCTTAGAGAGCTCTGGAAACACCATATATTTT. This encodes CASSLESSGNTIYF.

Many counts were recorded for this clonotype. The rearrangement joins TRBV7-6 to TRBJ2-7; TRBD2 might be the D (5 bases). V lost 4 bases and J lost 5, with 12 bases in between. The CDR3 length is 13 residues. Germline V lookup: CDR1 SGHVS, CDR2 FNYEAQ. CDR3 residues: CASSSGNFNEQYF. CDR3 nucleotide sequence: TGTGCCAGCAGCTCCGGGAATTTTAACGAGCAGTACTTC.

This clonotype was counted at least ten times. The chain joins TRBV7-9 to TRBJ2-4; D not certain. Trimming took off 4 bases at V and 0 bases at J, with 10 bases between the two ends. The CDR3 has 15 residues. Germline V gene sequence: CDR1 SEHNR, CDR2 FQNEAQ (reference sequence). CDR3 DNA: TGTGCCAGCAGCTCCGAATTGGAAGCCAAAAACATTCAGTACTTC. Translating it yields CASSSELEAKNIQYF. The variable domain in full, with the rest retrieved from reference TRBV7-9 and TRBJ2-4, is DTGVSQNPRHKITKRGQNVTFRCDPISEHNRLYWYRQTLGQGPEFLTYFQNEAQLEKSRLLSDRFSAERPKGSFSTLEIQRTEQGDSAMYLCASSSELEAKNIQYFGAGTRLSVL.

At least ten counts were recorded for this clonotype. This chain links TRBV4-3 with TRBJ2-1; D not resolved. The CDR3 runs to 13 residues. V lost 4 bases to trimming and J lost 5 bases, with 9 bases between them. The V gene's germline CDR1 is LGHNA and CDR2 YSLEER. The CDR3 protein is CASSPLNNNEQFF. The DNA of the CDR3 is TGCGCCAGCAGCCCACTCAACAACAATGAGCAGTTCTTC.

The table lists this clonotype with a few counts. The V call is TRBV19, the J call TRBJ1-5, with D uncertain. The germline V and J ends were trimmed by 3 bases and 0 bases, with 15 bases remaining between them. This CDR3 comprises 17 residues. Germline V gene data show CDR1 as LNHDA and CDR2 as SQIVND (reference sequence). CDR3 in amino acids: CASSIDTRVGSNQPQHF. The DNA for the CDR3 is TGTGCCAGTAGTATCGATACCCGGGTGGGTAGCAATCAGCCCCAGCATTTT.

This clonotype was counted many times. CDR3 nucleotide sequence: TGTGCCACCAGTGATTTAGGAGGGCCCAACACCGGGGAGCTGTTTTTT. Translating it yields CATSDLGGPNTGELFF. The chain is built from TRBV24-1 and TRBJ2-2; a possible D gene is TRBD2 (6 bases). This CDR3 is built from 16 residues. CDR1 is KGHDR and CDR2 is SFDVKD in the germline V gene. Trimming took 1 base from V and 2 from J, leaving 10 bases between them.

This clonotype showed up just a few times. The CDR3 nucleotides are TGTGCCAGCAGTTACTCGAACAGGGGGAACACTGAAGCTTTCTTT. It is translated as CASSYSNRGNTEAFF. The chain couples TRBV6-5 to TRBJ1-1, with 7 positions matching TRBD1. Germline loops: CDR1 MNHEY, CDR2 SVGAGI. The CDR3 runs to 15 residues. Germline trimming cut 0 bases from V and 1 base from J; bases unmatched to any gene: 2.

There are many counts of this clonotype. The V call is TRBV20-1, the J call TRBJ2-3, with 10 bases aligning to TRBD2. The junction had 8 bases not matched to a gene; V was cut back by 3 bases and J by 2 bases. This CDR3 has 16 residues. The germline V gene has CDR1 DFQATT and CDR2 SNEGSKA (reference sequence). The CDR3 is CSARNWLAGDTDTQYF. The CDR3 DNA reads as TGCAGTGCTAGGAATTGGCTAGCGGGAGACACAGATACGCAGTATTTT.

This clonotype was counted ten times or more. The chain combines TRBV11-2 with TRBJ2-2, with 7 bases lining up with TRBD2. V trimming: 3 bases; J trimming: 5 bases; junction bases outside the gene matches: 9. Looked up from germline, CDR1 is SGHAT and CDR2 is FQNNGV. The CDR3 extends over 16 amino acids. The CDR3 loop is CASSLWAGAATGELFF. The CDR3 coding sequence is TGTGCCAGCAGCTTGTGGGCGGGAGCAGCAACCGGGGAGCTGTTTTTT.